This T cell receptor beta chain was profiled in a study of OX40 agonist ivuxolimab in advanced cancers. Whole-study context: The eligibility criteria allowed prior anti-PD-1, anti-PD-L1 or anti-CTLA-4 therapy, and approximately 38% had some.

Blood specimens came from baseline, cycle 4 day 1, and cycle 7 day 1. Germline trimming cut 4 bases from V and 8 bases from J; bases unmatched to any gene: 9. This CDR3 has 15 residues. Germline lookup yields CDR1 SGHRS and CDR2 YFSETQ. Data came from immunoSEQ multiplex PCR; TCRdb stores just in-frame clones and leaves some out. Of tens of thousands of clones in the sample, around 86% were seen once. This clone was seen only a few times. Its target is not known. Study results and limitations: Both blood CD4+ and CD8+ T cells showed clonal growth by week 6 at 0.1 to 3.0 mg/kg.

The rearrangement uses TRBV5-1 and TRBJ2-1; 10 nucleotides align to TRBD2. The clonotype originates from an adult with an advanced solid tumor such as melanoma, head and neck, liver or kidney cancer. The sample consisted of CD4+ or CD8+ T cells sorted from blood, taken in a trial of the OX40 agonist ivuxolimab. Written as DNA, the CDR3 is TGCGCCAGCAGCGTCGGACTAGCGGCCAGGGATGAGCAGTTCTTC. This gives the protein CASSVGLAARDEQFF.